Listed below are T cell receptor beta chains from one sample, sequenced in a study of blood T cell repertoires in COVID-19. Some clones are missing from TCRdb's copy, which holds only in-frame ones; the method was immunoSEQ multiplex PCR. This table has about 220,000 clones, about nine tenths appearing once. The sample consisted of peripheral blood. Source of these receptors: a man aged 30-40 years who had recovered from COVID-19. Each CDR3 is given with its conserved first and last residue. Fields, in order: CDR3 protein, V gene.

CDR3: CASSYGQGFNSPLHF
V: TRBV6-6

CDR3: CASSQDSDRTNTEAFF
V: TRBV3-1/TRBV3-2

CDR3: CAWNRVRGSYEQYF
V: TRBV30

CDR3: CATSSTTGGDFGYGYTF
V: TRBV15

CDR3: CASSFAGLTDTQYF
V: TRBV7-9

CDR3: CASSQQGGTEAFF
V: TRBV19

CDR3: CASSLFAGLDTGELFF
V: TRBV5-5

CDR3: CASSTGSPETQYF
V: TRBV2

CDR3: CASSFSSGVAYEQYF
V: TRBV5-4

CDR3: CASGTPQGAGNTIYF
V: TRBV2

CDR3: CASSKRYEQFF
V: TRBV7-2

CDR3: CASSQQGLEQYF
V: TRBV6-5

CDR3: CASEGGSSTDTQYF
V: TRBV25-1

CDR3: CASSLFRVYEQYF
V: TRBV12-3/TRBV12-4

CDR3: CASYVGTAANYGYTF
V: TRBV5-1

CDR3: CASSPHPSGSGPADTQYF
V: TRBV5-4

CDR3: CASSNQGAPSTDTQYF
V: TRBV7-9

CDR3: CASRQVRTEAFF
V: TRBV28

CDR3: CASSQDRAGGNKYF
V: TRBV3-1/TRBV3-2

CDR3: CASSFPRGGVPPYEQYF
V: TRBV7-2

CDR3: CASSVEWDRVLSYNEQFF
V: TRBV9

CDR3: CALLSGSYNEQFF
V: TRBV30

CDR3: CATSERQGRDEKLFF
V: TRBV24-1

CDR3: CASSAPGEQPQHF
V: TRBV2

CDR3: CASSQETSGQETQYF
V: TRBV3-1/TRBV3-2

CDR3: CASSSLTGTGELFF
V: TRBV4-3

CDR3: CASSPIAQGAQVFYEQYF
V: TRBV5-6

CDR3: CASSRTAGQGFYEQYF
V: TRBV6-6

CDR3: CASSLDRGLWTGELFF
V: TRBV5-6

CDR3: CASSLGWSEQYF
V: TRBV13

CDR3: CASRPAGLYNSPLHF
V: TRBV6-5

CDR3: CATSDPQGAADTQYF
V: TRBV24-1

CDR3: CASSDEGGTREKLFF
V: TRBV4-2

CDR3: CASSLPAGQNNYGYTF
V: TRBV13

CDR3: CASSEIGTVYEQYF
V: TRBV2

CDR3: CASSQDGRGRGNNQPQHF
V: TRBV4-1

CDR3: CASSLGTANYEQYF
V: TRBV7-9

CDR3: CASSYGGLGTDTQYF
V: TRBV11-3

CDR3: CASSLGAYEAFF
V: TRBV7-9

CDR3: CASSESEGASTEAFF
V: TRBV6-1

CDR3: CASTADEQVYGYTF
V: TRBV6-5

CDR3: CASSLPGGFYEQYF
V: TRBV14

CDR3: CASSPGQGRTGSPLHF
V: TRBV5-1

CDR3: CATSDSIGTGDSNQPQHF
V: TRBV24-1

CDR3: CASSLSDRETGEAFF
V: TRBV5-1